A single sample is the source of the 19 T cell receptor beta chains below, sequenced in a study of blood T cell repertoires in COVID-19. The method was immunoSEQ multiplex PCR; TCRdb's version includes in-frame clones alone and lacks a portion of them. The sample records 40,000 to 45,000 clones, roughly nine tenths being singletons. The specimen was peripheral blood. The origin of the receptors is a human donor in a cohort sampled during active COVID-19.

This clone was observed a single time. This sequence joins TRBV14 and TRBJ1-2, with 7 nucleotides matching TRBD1. This CDR3 has 14 amino acids. Losses at the gene ends were 4 bases for V and 8 bases for J; bases not matched to a gene: 10. CDR1 is SGHDN, CDR2 FVKESK, per germline. As DNA, the CDR3 is TGTGCCAGCAGCCTCTTAGGGGGCGCGGGGGGCTACACCTTC. Its translation: CASSLLGGAGGYTF.

This chain links TRBV11-2 with TRBJ2-1; D might be TRBD1 or TRBD2, each matching 5 bases. The CDR3 is made up of 16 amino acids. The germline V and J ends were trimmed by 5 bases and 6 bases, with 20 bases remaining between them. Germline lookup yields CDR1 SGHAT and CDR2 FQNNGV. The CDR3 is CASSIGAGKRSNEQFF. For the CDR3, the DNA is TGTGCCAGCAGCATAGGGGCGGGTAAAAGATCCAATGAGCAGTTCTTC.

This chain connects TRBV7-9 to TRBJ1-1; D is perhaps TRBD1 (6 bases). The V end was cut by 1 base, the J end by 6 bases, with 15 bases between. CDR3 length equals 15 residues. Germline CDR1 is SEHNR and CDR2 is FQNEAQ (reference sequence). CDR3 region: CASSLGGSYRAEAFF. CDR3 bases: TGTGCCAGCAGCTTAGGGGGGTCCTACAGGGCTGAAGCTTTCTTT.

The V gene is TRBV7-9, the J gene TRBJ2-7; TRBD2 is a possible D gene (5 bases). CDR1 is SEHNR, CDR2 FQNEAQ, per germline (reference sequence). V lost 3 bases and J 5 bases, leaving 17 bases between the germline ends. The CDR3 is 15 residues long. DNA for the CDR3: TGTGCCAGCAGCTTGTCTTTCGGGGAGTGGAACGAGCAGTACTTC. Protein sequence: CASSLSFGEWNEQYF. The full variable domain, completed using reference TRBV7-9 and TRBJ2-7, is DTGVSQNPRHKITKRGQNVTFRCDPISEHNRLYWYRQTLGQGPEFLTYFQNEAQLEKSRLLSDRFSAERPKGSFSTLEIQRTEQGDSAMYLCASSLSFGEWNEQYFGPGTRLTVT.

The chain recombines TRBV4-1 with TRBJ2-1; a weak D match, TRBD1 (5 bases). The ends were cut back, 4 bases at V and 7 bases at J, with 20 bases in the middle. Germline values: CDR1 MGHRA, CDR2 YSYEKL. The CDR3 consists of 16 residues. CDR3 region: CASSPTPGYVGNEQFF. DNA for the CDR3: TGCGCCAGCAGCCCGACGCCAGGGTATGTAGGTAATGAGCAGTTCTTC.

The rearrangement links TRBV5-5 to TRBJ1-5; weak D call: TRBD1 (5 bases). The CDR3 is made up of 15 amino acids. CDR1 is SGHKS, CDR2 YYEKEE, per germline (reference sequence). Trimming took 0 bases from V and 5 from J, leaving 12 bases between them. CDR3 DNA sequence: TGTGCCAGCAGCTTGGTGGGGGGAGGACATCAGCCCCAGCATTTT. Protein product: CASSLVGGGHQPQHF.

This chain connects TRBV6-6 to TRBJ1-5, with D possibly matching TRBD1 (6 bases). Trimming took 2 bases from V and 3 from J, leaving 11 bases between them. CDR1 and CDR2 from the germline V gene are MNHNY and SVGAGI (reference sequence). This CDR3 is built from 15 residues. The CDR3 loop reads CASSYLSGVNQPQHF. The CDR3 nucleotides read TGTGCCAGCAGTTACCTCTCAGGGGTCAATCAGCCCCAGCATTTT.

This rearrangement joins TRBV7-3 to TRBJ1-1, with D unresolved. The CDR3 has 13 amino acids. V lost 5 bases to trimming and J lost 4 bases, with 11 bases between them. Germline-derived CDR1 and CDR2 are SGHTA and FQGTGA. The CDR3 DNA sequence: TGTGCCAGCAGCCTCCGGGAGGGCACTGAAGCTTTCTTT. Encoded protein: CASSLREGTEAFF.

V and J are TRBV27 and TRBJ1-5, with D maybe TRBD1 (6 bases). CDR3 length: 17 amino acids. The V end was cut by 6 bases, the J end by 0 bases, with 18 bases between. Germline-derived CDR1 and CDR2 are MNHEY and SMNVEV (reference sequence). CDR3: CASRKMGTQLSNQPQHF. DNA of the CDR3: TGTGCCAGCAGGAAGATGGGGACACAACTTAGCAATCAGCCCCAGCATTTT.

This clone appeared a single time. This rearrangement joins TRBV2 to TRBJ1-2, with a possible D match to TRBD1 (6 bases). Germline V gives CDR1 SNHLY, CDR2 FYNNEI. V was pared by 9 bases and J by 4 bases, with 18 bases between. This CDR3 has 14 residues. The CDR3 spells CASLRDTLFYGYTF. The CDR3 DNA sequence: TGTGCCAGTTTACGGGACACTTTATTCTATGGCTACACCTTC.

The rearrangement links TRBV19 to TRBJ1-1; 7 bases fit TRBD1. The CDR3 consists of 17 residues. The V segment lost 3 bases and the J segment 6 bases; nucleotides outside the gene matches: 16. Germline CDR1 and CDR2: LNHDA and SQIVND (reference sequence). CDR3 sequence (DNA): TGTGCCAGTAGTATCTCAGGGGGTAGGTTAAGTCGCTCTGAAGCTTTCTTT. It specifies CASSISGGRLSRSEAFF.

About this clone: A junction boundary mismatches the germline segment, possibly from a read error. The chain joins TRBV6-6 to TRBJ1-4; 7 bases match TRBD1. Germline CDR1 and CDR2: MNHNY and SVGAGI (reference sequence). The CDR3 runs to 14 residues. The CDR3 reads CASLGQPTNEKLFF. DNA of the CDR3: TGTGCCAGCCTGGGACAGCCAACCAATGAAAAACTGTTTTTT.

CDR3 residues: CATSSSLGPQYF. The CDR3 nucleotides read TGTGCCACCAGCTCCAGCTTGGGGCCCCAGTACTTC. The chain recombines TRBV24-1 with TRBJ2-5, with a tentative D call TRBD1 (5 bases). Trimming removed 7 bases at V and 9 bases at J, with 14 bases between. Per germline, CDR1 KGHDR and CDR2 SFDVKD. This CDR3 spans 12 amino acids.

This chain joins TRBV18 and TRBJ2-3; D is possibly TRBD1 (6 bases). The V and J ends lost 2 bases and 2 bases respectively, with 14 bases between them. Germline V CDR1 and CDR2: KGHSH, LQKENI. The CDR3 spans 16 residues. The CDR3 here is CASSPGSAGVTDTQYF. In DNA form, the CDR3 reads TGTGCCAGCTCACCAGGTTCGGCAGGGGTCACAGATACGCAGTATTTT.

The J gene is TRBJ2-3, the V gene TRBV4-2; TRBD2 matches at 8 bases. The CDR3 totals 15 residues. Germline CDR1 and CDR2: LGHNA and YNFKEQ. V lost 0 bases to trimming and J lost 5 bases; unmatched junction nucleotides: 4. DNA for the CDR3: TGTGCCAGCAGCCAAGATCCCCGGGGGGGAGATACGCAGTATTTT. Encoded protein: CASSQDPRGGDTQYF.

This clone has only one observation. The V call is TRBV9, the J call TRBJ2-5, with 9 bases aligning to TRBD2. The CDR3 is made up of 16 amino acids. Trimming took 7 bases from V and 4 from J; bases not matched to a gene: 14. The V gene's germline CDR1 is SGDLS and CDR2 YYNGEE. CDR3 sequence reads: CASCRAGGTSGETQYF. CDR3 DNA sequence: TGTGCCAGCTGTCGAGCGGGGGGAACCTCGGGAGAGACCCAGTACTTC.

The J gene is TRBJ1-3, the V gene TRBV6-5; D gene unclear. This CDR3 has 14 residues. The V and J ends lost 6 bases and 3 bases respectively, with 12 bases between them. Germline V gene sequence: CDR1 MNHEY, CDR2 SVGAGI. The CDR3 is CASSRTGYGNTIYF. In DNA form, the CDR3 reads TGTGCCAGCAGCCGTACGGGGTATGGAAACACCATATATTTT.

This chain joins TRBV7-3 and TRBJ2-2; TRBD2 agrees at 8 bases. The CDR3 has 15 amino acids. V lost 5 bases to trimming and J lost 4 bases; unmatched junction nucleotides: 6. Looked up from germline, CDR1 is SGHTA and CDR2 is FQGTGA. The chain's CDR3 is CASSAAGGATGELFF. The CDR3 coding sequence is TGTGCCAGCAGCGCGGCCGGGGGGGCCACCGGGGAGCTGTTTTTT.

This chain uses TRBV5-5 with TRBJ2-7, with D maybe TRBD2 (5 bases). This CDR3 is 14 amino acids long. Germline CDR1 reads SGHKS; CDR2 reads YYEKEE (reference sequence). The chain's CDR3 is CAEENPGCRNEQYF. The CDR3 DNA is TGTGCAGAAGAAAACCCGGGATGCCGGAACGAGCAGTACTTC.